Each of the 29 T cell receptor beta chains below was sequenced from the same sample in a study of blood T cell repertoires in COVID-19. Assay used: immunoSEQ multiplex PCR; TCRdb lists only in-frame clones, some missing. The profile covers nearly 250,000 clones, with around 88% appearing a single time and 2% to 2.5% taken by the ten largest. Material: PBMCs or T cells enriched from blood (not recorded which). The receptor set was obtained from a woman aged 45-59 years who had recovered from COVID-19.

This clone came up a few times. This chain connects TRBV7-9 to TRBJ2-7; 7 bases match TRBD1. CDR1 is SEHNR, CDR2 FQNEAQ, per germline (reference sequence). J was trimmed by 0 bases and V by 2 bases; bases with no gene match: 4. This CDR3 is built from 15 residues. CDR3 amino acids: CASSLSGQSSYEQYF. CDR3 bases: TGTGCCAGCAGCTTATCGGGACAGTCCTCCTACGAGCAGTACTTC.

This chain connects TRBV5-6 to TRBJ1-6; D call uncertain. The CDR3 sequence is 14 residues long. V was trimmed by 0 bases and J by 8 bases, leaving 9 bases between them. CDR1 is SGHDT, CDR2 YYEEEE, per germline. DNA for the CDR3: TGTGCCAGCAGCTTGGGTCAGGCAGATTCACCCCTCCACTTT. It translates to CASSLGQADSPLHF.

The CDR3 coding sequence is TGTGCCAGCAGTTTACAGGGCTCTGGGGCCAACGTCCTGACTTTC. Protein: CASSLQGSGANVLTF. The V gene is TRBV2, the J gene TRBJ2-6; the D gene is possibly TRBD1 (6 bases). CDR1 and CDR2 (germline): SNHLY, FYNNEI. Deletions cut 5 bases from V and 0 bases from J, with 8 bases between. The CDR3 sequence is 15 residues long. The full variable domain, in which reference TRBV2 and TRBJ2-6 provide the parts outside the CDR3, is EPEVTQTPSHQVTQMGQEVILRCVPISNHLYFYWYRQILGQKVEFLVSFYNNEISEKSEIFDDQFSVERPDGSNFTLKIRSTKLEDSAMYFCASSLQGSGANVLTFGAGSRLTVL.

The chain employs TRBV19 and TRBJ2-3; D might be TRBD1 (6 bases). The V end lost 10 bases, the J end lost 0 bases, and 14 bases lay between the germline ends. CDR3 size: 14 residues. CDR1 LNHDA and CDR2 SQIVND come from the germline V gene (reference sequence). The CDR3 bases are TGTGCCACCCAGACAGGACCGAGCACAGATACGCAGTATTTT. Translating it yields CATQTGPSTDTQYF. Using reference TRBV19 and TRBJ2-3 for the parts outside the CDR3, the full variable domain is DGGITQSPKYLFRKEGQNVTLSCEQNLNHDAMYWYRQDPGQGLRLIYYSQIVNDFQKGDIAEGYSVSREKKESFPLTVTSAQKNPTAFYLCATQTGPSTDTQYFGPGTRLTVL.

This clone appeared once. The chain recombines TRBV5-1 with TRBJ2-7; 7 positions match TRBD2. In germline, CDR1 is SGHRS, CDR2 YFSETQ. This CDR3 contains 15 residues. The V and J ends lost 2 bases and 3 bases, in that order; junction bases with no gene match: 8. The CDR3, as DNA: TGCGCCAGCAGCTTAGGGACTACGGTTGGCTACGAGCAGTACTTC. Encoded protein: CASSLGTTVGYEQYF.

The V call is TRBV19, the J call TRBJ2-5; 12 bases align to TRBD2. Germline CDR1 is LNHDA and CDR2 is SQIVND (reference sequence). The V and J ends lost 4 bases and 2 bases, in that order; junction bases with no gene match: 2. The CDR3 totals 15 residues. This chain's CDR3 is CASSTLAGGQETQYF. The CDR3 nucleotides read TGTGCCAGTAGTACTCTAGCGGGAGGGCAAGAGACCCAGTACTTC.

V is TRBV5-1 and J is TRBJ1-1; TRBD1 matches 9 bases. CDR1 and CDR2 (germline): SGHRS, YFSETQ. This CDR3 has 16 residues. After removal of 1 base from V and 1 base from J, the junction contained 5 bases not matched to a gene. The CDR3 reads CASSLTPGQGNTEAFF. The CDR3 coding sequence is TGCGCCAGCAGCTTGACTCCGGGACAGGGGAACACTGAAGCTTTCTTT.

This chain connects TRBV7-9 to TRBJ2-3, with 11 nucleotides matching TRBD2. Germline V gives CDR1 SEHNR, CDR2 FQNEAQ (reference sequence). With 3 bases clipped from V and 3 bases from J, the junction kept 2 bases outside the gene matches. This CDR3 has 15 amino acids. CDR3 coding DNA: TGTGCCAGCAGCTTCGGGACTAGCGGTACAGATACGCAGTATTTT. Its translation is CASSFGTSGTDTQYF.

The chain is built from TRBV19 and TRBJ1-2, with D tentatively TRBD1 (6 bases). V lost 5 bases, J lost 8 bases, and 12 bases lay in between. The V gene's germline CDR1 is LNHDA and CDR2 SQIVND (reference sequence). This CDR3 has 12 amino acids. The CDR3 protein is CASSEQGRGYTF. The CDR3 nucleotides read TGTGCCAGTAGTGAACAGGGTAGGGGCTACACCTTC.

The V and J genes are TRBV15 and TRBJ1-5; D ambiguous. CDR3 length: 16 amino acids. Looked up from germline, CDR1 is LNHNV and CDR2 is YYDKDF (reference sequence). The V end was cut by 4 bases, the J end by 2 bases, with 15 bases between. The CDR3 loop reads CATSKEGSGGNQPQHF. The CDR3 nucleotides read TGTGCCACCAGCAAAGAGGGTTCGGGTGGCAATCAGCCCCAGCATTTT. The full variable domain, in which reference TRBV15 and TRBJ1-5 provide the parts outside the CDR3, is DAMVIQNPRYQVTQFGKPVTLSCSQTLNHNVMYWYQQKSSQAPKLLFHYYDKDFNNEADTPDNFQSRRPNTSFCFLDIRSPGLGDTAMYLCATSKEGSGGNQPQHFGDGTRLSIL.

The gene calls are TRBV29-1 and TRBJ2-1, with 11 bases matching TRBD2. V was pared by 1 base and J by 6 bases, with 8 bases of the junction left unmatched. Germline values: CDR1 SQVTM, CDR2 ANQGSEA. The CDR3 spans 16 residues. The CDR3 sequence is CSVEGPTSGSGNEQFF. The CDR3 nucleotides are TGCAGCGTTGAAGGGCCTACTAGCGGGAGTGGCAATGAGCAGTTCTTC.

The gene calls are TRBV19 and TRBJ1-1; D is undetermined. This CDR3 contains 13 residues. Germline V CDR1 and CDR2: LNHDA, SQIVND (reference sequence). Trimming stripped 3 bases from V and 0 bases from J, with 5 bases between. This CDR3 reads CASSISMNTEAFF. CDR3 DNA sequence: TGTGCCAGTAGTATTTCTATGAACACTGAAGCTTTCTTT.

CDR3 sequence reads: CAISGQGDQPQHF. In nucleotides, the CDR3 is TGTGCCATCAGTGGGCAAGGGGATCAGCCCCAGCATTTT. V and J are TRBV10-3 and TRBJ1-5; D might be TRBD1 (5 bases). The germline V gene has CDR1 ENHRY and CDR2 SYGVKD. The V gene lost 4 bases and the J gene lost 5 bases, with 9 bases spanning the gap. CDR3 length equals 13 residues.

The V call is TRBV15, the J call TRBJ2-7; maybe TRBD2 (6 bases). V was pared by 4 bases and J by 2 bases, with 12 bases between. This CDR3 spans 14 amino acids. Germline values: CDR1 LNHNV, CDR2 YYDKDF (reference sequence). The CDR3 DNA is TGTGCCACCAGCAATTTCGGGAGTCCCTACGAGCAGTACTTC. Its protein is CATSNFGSPYEQYF.

The chain joins TRBV6-2 or TRBV6-3 to TRBJ2-1; no definite D call. CDR1 and CDR2 (germline): MNHEY, SVGEGT. This CDR3 comprises 13 residues. V gave up 3 bases and J gave up 5 bases, with 8 bases separating them. CDR3 sequence reads: CASSYWPDNEQFF. The CDR3 bases are TGTGCCAGCAGTTATTGGCCCGACAATGAGCAGTTCTTC.

The chain recombines TRBV7-8 with TRBJ1-4; 10 bases align to TRBD1. There are 20 residues in the CDR3. Trimming removed 4 bases from V and 7 bases from J; junction bases left unmatched: 21. The germline V gene has CDR1 SGHVS and CDR2 FQNEAQ. CDR3 sequence (DNA): TGTGCCAGCAGCTGGGGGCCGGGACAGGGGCAAGGCAACGCGGCTGAAAAACTGTTTTTT. Its translation is CASSWGPGQGQGNAAEKLFF.

The CDR3 reads CATSRLVVTTNEKLFF. The CDR3 DNA reads as TGTGCCACCAGCAGACTCGTTGTAACAACTAATGAAAAACTGTTTTTT. The chain has TRBV15 and TRBJ1-4, with D hard to call. V lost 2 bases and J lost 0, with 10 bases in between. CDR3 length: 16 amino acids. From germline, CDR1 is LNHNV and CDR2 YYDKDF (reference sequence).

The chain joins TRBV11-1 to TRBJ1-1; 7 nucleotides align to TRBD1. Germline trimming cut 5 bases from V and 4 bases from J; bases unmatched to any gene: 13. This CDR3 contains 16 residues. Germline V gene lookup returns CDR1 SGHAT and CDR2 FQDESV (reference sequence). CDR3 nucleotides: TGTGCCAGCAGCCCAAGTAGGGACAGTCCAACCACTGAAGCTTTCTTT. It specifies CASSPSRDSPTTEAFF.

The V and J genes are TRBV7-9 and TRBJ1-1; 9 bases agree with TRBD1. This CDR3 spans 15 amino acids. The germline V gene encodes CDR1 SEHNR and CDR2 FQNEAQ (reference sequence). V was pared by 3 bases and J by 5 bases, with 7 bases of the junction left unmatched. CDR3 sequence: CASSFPGQGRTEAFF. The CDR3 bases are TGTGCCAGCAGCTTTCCGGGACAGGGAAGGACTGAAGCTTTCTTT.

On this clone itself: The junction shows a germline mismatch at one end, possibly a read error. The J gene is TRBJ2-2, the V gene TRBV7-7, with 8 positions matching TRBD2. This CDR3 contains 15 residues. The V gene's germline CDR1 is SSHAT and CDR2 FNYEAQ (reference sequence). The CDR3, as DNA: TGTGCTAGCAGCTCAAGTCCGGGGGGGACCGGGGAGCTGTTTTTT. It yields the protein CASSSSPGGTGELFF.

The chain employs TRBV6-5 and TRBJ2-1, with D perhaps matching TRBD2 (6 bases). V dropped 0 bases and J dropped 9 bases, with 15 bases sitting between them. Germline V gene lookup returns CDR1 MNHEY and CDR2 SVGAGI. The CDR3 runs 15 residues. The DNA for the CDR3 is TGTGCCAGCAGTTACTCTTGGCAGGGAGGCAGTGAGCAGTTCTTC. Translating gives CASSYSWQGGSEQFF.

V and J are TRBV5-4 and TRBJ2-7; TRBD2 is a possible D gene (6 bases). Trimming pared 1 base from V and 0 bases from J, leaving 14 bases between. The germline V gene has CDR1 SGHNT and CDR2 YYREEE (reference sequence). The CDR3 loop spans 16 amino acids. The CDR3 protein is CASSLFRGKSSYEQYF. CDR3 DNA: TGTGCCAGCAGCTTGTTCCGGGGGAAAAGCTCCTACGAGCAGTACTTC.

This rearrangement joins TRBV9 to TRBJ1-2, with 9 bases matching TRBD1. The length of the CDR3 is 14 residues. Germline lookup yields CDR1 SGDLS and CDR2 YYNGEE. V lost 6 bases, J lost 2 bases, and 5 bases stayed unmatched. In DNA form, the CDR3 reads TGTGCCAGCACTCCGACAGGGGGGAACTATGGCTACACCTTC. Translated, it gives CASTPTGGNYGYTF.

The CDR3 DNA follows: TGTGCCAGCAATGCAGCGGGAGGACTGTTTTTT. This codes for CASNAAGGLFF. This chain connects TRBV21-1 to TRBJ1-4. TRBV21-1 is a pseudogene segment. This CDR3 has 11 amino acids.

The chain combines TRBV4-3 with TRBJ2-7; 9 bases line up with TRBD1. Trimming cost V 1 base and J 6 bases; bases outside gene matches: 16. There are 18 residues in the CDR3. The V gene's germline CDR1 is LGHNA and CDR2 YSLEER. This CDR3 is CASSQVWGQGALSGEQYF. The CDR3 DNA sequence: TGCGCCAGCAGCCAAGTCTGGGGACAGGGAGCACTTTCGGGCGAGCAGTACTTC.

V is TRBV3-1 (or the pseudogene TRBV3-2) and J is TRBJ2-3; 11 bases match TRBD2. CDR3 length: 15 amino acids. Losses at the gene ends were 6 bases for V and 1 base for J; bases not matched to a gene: 3. Germline V gene data show CDR1 as LGHDT and CDR2 as YNNKEL (reference sequence). The chain's CDR3 is CASRLTSGGTDTQYF. The CDR3 region has the DNA TGTGCCAGCAGATTGACTAGCGGGGGCACAGATACGCAGTATTTT.

CDR3 region: CAWSEKGRETQYF. In DNA form, the CDR3 reads TGTGCCTGGAGTGAGAAGGGGCGAGAGACCCAGTACTTC. The chain carries TRBV30 and TRBJ2-5; tentative D call: TRBD1 (5 bases). The CDR3 totals 13 residues. V was trimmed by 1 base and J by 4 bases, leaving 10 bases between them. Germline V gives CDR1 GTSNPN, CDR2 SVGIG (reference sequence).

The V and J genes are TRBV10-3 and TRBJ2-7; D gene ambiguous. The CDR3 runs to 13 residues. Germline V gene sequence: CDR1 ENHRY, CDR2 SYGVKD. V was clipped by 2 bases and J by 1 base, with 6 bases between them. DNA of the CDR3: TGTGCCATCAGTGAGCCACAGTCCTACGAGCAGTACTTC. This encodes CAISEPQSYEQYF.

This clone was observed once. CDR3 DNA: TGTGCCAGCACCCCTCCCCCTGCCACTTCGCAAGAGACCCAGTACTTC. As protein: CASTPPPATSQETQYF. The J gene is TRBJ2-5, the V gene TRBV28; D call uncertain. This CDR3 spans 16 amino acids. The ends were cut back, 7 bases at V and 2 bases at J, with 20 bases in the middle. Looked up from germline, CDR1 is MDHEN and CDR2 is SYDVKM.